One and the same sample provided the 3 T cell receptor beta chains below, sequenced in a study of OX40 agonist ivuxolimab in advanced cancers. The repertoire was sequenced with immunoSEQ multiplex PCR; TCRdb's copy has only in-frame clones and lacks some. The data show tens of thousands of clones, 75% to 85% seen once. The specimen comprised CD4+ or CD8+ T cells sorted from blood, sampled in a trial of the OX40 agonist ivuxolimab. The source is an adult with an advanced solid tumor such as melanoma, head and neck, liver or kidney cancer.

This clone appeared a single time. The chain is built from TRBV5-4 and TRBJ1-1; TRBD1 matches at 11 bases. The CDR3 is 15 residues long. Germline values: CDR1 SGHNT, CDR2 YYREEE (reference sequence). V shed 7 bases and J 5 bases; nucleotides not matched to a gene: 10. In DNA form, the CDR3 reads TGTGCCAGCGGACAGGGGGCTTCAGAACCAACTGAAGCTTTCTTT. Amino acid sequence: CASGQGASEPTEAFF.

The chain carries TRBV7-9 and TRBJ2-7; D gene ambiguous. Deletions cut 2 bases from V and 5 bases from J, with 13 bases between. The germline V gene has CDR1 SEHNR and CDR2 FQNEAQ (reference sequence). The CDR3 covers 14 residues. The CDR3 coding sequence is TGTGCCAGCAGCTTATTTGCAGGCCCCCACGAGCAGTACTTC. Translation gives CASSLFAGPHEQYF.

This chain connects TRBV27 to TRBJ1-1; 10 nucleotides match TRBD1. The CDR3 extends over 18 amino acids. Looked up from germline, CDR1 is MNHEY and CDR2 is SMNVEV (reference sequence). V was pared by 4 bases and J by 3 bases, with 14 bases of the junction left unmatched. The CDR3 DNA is TGTGCCAGCAGTTCTATGACAGGGGGCCCGTTCCCCCACACTGAAGCTTTCTTT. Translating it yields CASSSMTGGPFPHTEAFF.